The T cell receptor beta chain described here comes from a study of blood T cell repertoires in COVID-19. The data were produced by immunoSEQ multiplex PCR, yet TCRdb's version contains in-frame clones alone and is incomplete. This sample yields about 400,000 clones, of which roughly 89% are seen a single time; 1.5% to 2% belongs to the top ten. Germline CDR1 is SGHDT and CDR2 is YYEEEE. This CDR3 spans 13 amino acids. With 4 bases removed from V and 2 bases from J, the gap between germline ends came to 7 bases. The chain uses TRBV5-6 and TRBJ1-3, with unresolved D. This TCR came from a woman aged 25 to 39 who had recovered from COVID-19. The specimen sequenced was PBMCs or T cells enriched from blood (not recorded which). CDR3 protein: CASSGVTGNTIYF. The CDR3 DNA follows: TGTGCCAGCAGCGGAGTTACTGGAAACACCATATATTTT.